The 14 T cell receptor beta chains below were found in one sample sequenced in a study of OX40 agonist ivuxolimab in advanced cancers. To prepare the library, the immunoSEQ multiplex PCR assay was applied. This immuneACCESS table, as held by TCRdb, lists in-frame sequences with V and J called but not all clones. Of the missing ones, under half trace to an unresolved V gene in checked studies; the others have no known cause. This sample comprises more than 7,000 clones, approximately 72% of them detected only once. 35% to 45% of the sample is held by the ten biggest clonotypes. The material sequenced was CD4+ or CD8+ T cells sorted from blood, taken in a trial of the OX40 agonist ivuxolimab. These TCRs come from an adult with an advanced solid tumor such as melanoma, head and neck, liver or kidney cancer.

V and J are TRBV28 and TRBJ1-4; weak D call: TRBD1 (5 bases). V was pared by 4 bases and J by 2 bases, with 11 bases between. The germline V gene encodes CDR1 MDHEN and CDR2 SYDVKM. The CDR3 is 15 amino acids. The CDR3 region has the DNA TGTGCCAGCAGTTCCTCGGGGACGACTAATGAAAAACTGTTTTTT. Amino acids: CASSSSGTTNEKLFF.

Only a few counts were recorded for this clone. The V call is TRBV29-1, the J call TRBJ2-5; 7 nucleotides align to TRBD1. V shed 6 bases, J shed 1 base, and the junction held 5 bases outside the gene matches. The CDR3 is 13 amino acids. Per germline, CDR1 SQVTM and CDR2 ANQGSEA. CDR3 nucleotide sequence: TGCAGCGTCCCACAGGGGACCCAAGAGACCCAGTACTTC. This sequence encodes CSVPQGTQETQYF.

The J gene is TRBJ1-2, the V gene TRBV2, with 12 bases lining up with TRBD1. CDR3 length: 15 residues. Germline assignment: CDR1 SNHLY and CDR2 FYNNEI. V lost 7 bases, J lost 2 bases, and 5 bases stayed unmatched. CDR3 DNA sequence: TGTGCCAGCACCACAGGGACAGGGGGCAACTATGGCTACACCTTC. Protein product: CASTTGTGGNYGYTF. The full variable domain, rest sourced from reference TRBV2 and TRBJ1-2, is EPEVTQTPSHQVTQMGQEVILRCVPISNHLYFYWYRQILGQKVEFLVSFYNNEISEKSEIFDDQFSVERPDGSNFTLKIRSTKLEDSAMYFCASTTGTGGNYGYTFGSGTRLTVV.

This clone was observed a single time. This chain links TRBV9 with TRBJ2-7; tentatively, D is TRBD2 (6 bases). The CDR3 loop spans 17 amino acids. The V end lost 4 bases, the J end lost 6 bases, and 26 bases lay between the germline ends. Germline CDR1 reads SGDLS; CDR2 reads YYNGEE. The CDR3 here is CASSHPPEGGIGGEQYF. The CDR3 bases are TGTGCCAGCAGCCACCCCCCCGAGGGCGGGATCGGAGGCGAGCAGTACTTC.

This clone was seen only a few times. The chain links TRBV7-9 to TRBJ1-3; tentatively, D is TRBD1 (6 bases). This CDR3 is built from 14 residues. Germline CDR1 and CDR2: SEHNR and FQNEAQ (reference sequence). V was shortened by 6 bases and J by 6 bases, with 15 bases between the two germline ends. CDR3 DNA sequence: TGTGCCAGCAGTTCACAGGGCCTCGAAAACACCATATATTTT. Translated: CASSSQGLENTIYF.

The count of this clone is one. V and J are TRBV5-1 and TRBJ2-1; 9 bases map to TRBD2. CDR1 and CDR2 (germline): SGHRS, YFSETQ. The CDR3 sequence is 16 residues long. V shed 0 bases, J shed 8 bases, and the junction held 9 bases outside the gene matches. CDR3 in amino acids: CASSLALAGLVDEQFF. The CDR3, as DNA: TGCGCCAGCAGCTTGGCCCTAGCGGGATTGGTCGATGAGCAGTTCTTC.

This rearrangement joins TRBV7-4 to TRBJ2-3, with unresolved D. V was pared by 2 bases and J by 4 bases, with 10 bases between. CDR3 length equals 14 residues. Germline CDR1 and CDR2: SGHVT and SQSDAQ. The DNA of the CDR3 is TGTGCCAGCAGCTTACGTAGCCCCCCAGATACGCAGTATTTT. This sequence encodes CASSLRSPPDTQYF.

This clone was observed a few times. V is TRBV19 and J is TRBJ1-2; no definite D call. Looked up from germline, CDR1 is LNHDA and CDR2 is SQIVND (reference sequence). V lost 5 bases and J 4 bases, leaving 11 bases between the germline ends. The CDR3 runs to 13 residues. CDR3 sequence reads: CASSRGRTYGYTF. The CDR3 DNA reads as TGTGCCAGTAGTCGCGGGCGGACCTATGGCTACACCTTC.

This chain links TRBV4-1 with TRBJ1-6; D remains unclear. The V end lost 1 base, the J end lost 6 bases, and 16 bases lay between the germline ends. Germline V gives CDR1 MGHRA, CDR2 YSYEKL. The CDR3 consists of 17 residues. The CDR3 spells CASSQVWLGQINSPLHF. CDR3 nucleotides: TGCGCCAGCAGCCAAGTATGGTTGGGTCAGATTAATTCACCCCTCCACTTT.

This clone was counted a few times. The chain recombines TRBV2 with TRBJ1-6; D gene unclear. The germline V gene encodes CDR1 SNHLY and CDR2 FYNNEI. This CDR3 has 11 amino acids. V lost 7 bases and J lost 11, with 9 bases in between. The CDR3 protein is CASTGPTPLHF. DNA of the CDR3: TGTGCCAGCACCGGGCCGACACCCCTCCACTTT.

This clone was seen ten or more times. This chain links TRBV6-1 with TRBJ2-7; tentative D call: TRBD2 (6 bases). Trimming pared 4 bases from V and 0 bases from J, leaving 13 bases between. This CDR3 contains 15 residues. CDR1 and CDR2 from the germline V gene are MNHNS and SASEGT. The CDR3 sequence: CASSVRDSSSYEQYF. The CDR3 DNA sequence: TGTGCCAGCAGTGTCCGGGACTCGAGCTCCTACGAGCAGTACTTC.

This chain uses TRBV27 with TRBJ2-1, with 13 bases identical to TRBD2. Trimming cost V 5 bases and J 7 bases; bases outside gene matches: 5. Per germline, CDR1 MNHEY and CDR2 SMNVEV (reference sequence). The CDR3 sequence is 15 residues long. The CDR3 region has the DNA TGTGCCAGCAGTGTCGGGACTAGCGGGAAGAATGAGCAGTTCTTC. This translates into CASSVGTSGKNEQFF.

The gene calls are TRBV15 and TRBJ2-3; D is undetermined. This CDR3 spans 14 amino acids. V dropped 5 bases and J dropped 3 bases, with 12 bases sitting between them. CDR1 and CDR2 from the germline V gene are LNHNV and YYDKDF (reference sequence). The CDR3 DNA is TGTGCCACCAGCTTGACGACCGAGACAGATACGCAGTATTTT. Residues: CATSLTTETDTQYF.

V gene TRBV7-9 combines with J gene TRBJ2-3; 7 positions agree with TRBD1. CDR3 length: 15 residues. V dropped 6 bases and J dropped 2; count of bases not matched to a gene: 8. Germline loops: CDR1 SEHNR, CDR2 FQNEAQ (reference sequence). The CDR3, as DNA: TGTGCCAGCAGTCGGGACAGCTTCAACACAGATACGCAGTATTTT. Translated, it gives CASSRDSFNTDTQYF.